This T cell receptor beta chain is drawn from a study of T cell responses to AZD1222 COVID-19 vaccine. The table came from immunoSEQ multiplex PCR; TCRdb's copy has only in-frame clones and leaves some out. The top ten clones hold about 20% of a sample with 65,000 to 95,000 clones, 65% to 85% of them seen once. Per the germline V gene, CDR1 is SGHRS and CDR2 is YFSETQ. Trimming cost V 0 bases and J 3 bases, with 7 bases left between them. The CDR3 spans 14 residues. This TCR was recovered from an adult in good health. Material: peripheral blood, obtained on day 0 of AZD1222 vaccination. The chain uses TRBV5-1 and TRBJ1-3, with no clear D. The DNA for the CDR3 is TGCGCCAGCAGCTTGGGGGAGGTTGGAAACACCATATATTTT. This encodes CASSLGEVGNTIYF.